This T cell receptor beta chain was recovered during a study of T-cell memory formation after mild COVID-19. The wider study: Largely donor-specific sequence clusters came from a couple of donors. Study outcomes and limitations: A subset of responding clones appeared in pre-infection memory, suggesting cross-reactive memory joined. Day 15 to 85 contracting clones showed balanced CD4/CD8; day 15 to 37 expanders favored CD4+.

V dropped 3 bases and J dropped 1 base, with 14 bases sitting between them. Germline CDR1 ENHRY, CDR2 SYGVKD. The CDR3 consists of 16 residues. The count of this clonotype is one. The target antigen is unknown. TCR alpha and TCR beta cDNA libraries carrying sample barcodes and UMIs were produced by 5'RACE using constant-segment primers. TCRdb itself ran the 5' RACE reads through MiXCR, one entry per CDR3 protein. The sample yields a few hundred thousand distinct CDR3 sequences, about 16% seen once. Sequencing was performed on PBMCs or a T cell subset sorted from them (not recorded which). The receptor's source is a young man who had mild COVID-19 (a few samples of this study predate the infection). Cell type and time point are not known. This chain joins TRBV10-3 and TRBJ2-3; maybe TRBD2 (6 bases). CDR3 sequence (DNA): TGTGCCATCAGTGATGGAGGCGGCGGGGGCACAGATACGCAGTATTTT. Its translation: CAISDGGGGGTDTQYF.